These 7 T cell receptor beta chains originate from one sample sequenced in a study of CD8 T cells in Susac syndrome. About 0.45 to 1 ug RNA was reverse transcribed with random hexamers. MiXCR, run by TCRdb on the immunoSEQ multiplex PCR reads, gives a single entry per CDR3 protein. The sample consists of over 150,000 distinct CDR3 sequences, around 94% of them appearing once. The specimen was CD4+ T cells from PBMCs. The receptors here all came from a human donor with Susac syndrome.

The chain couples TRBV30 to TRBJ1-2; D is unclear. CDR1 GTSNPN and CDR2 SVGIG come from the germline V gene (reference sequence). The CDR3 loop spans 15 amino acids. The V and J ends lost 3 bases and 0 bases respectively, with 14 bases between them. The CDR3 spells CAWSRGRNANYGYTF. CDR3 nucleotides: TGTGCCTGGAGCAGAGGGCGGAACGCTAACTATGGCTACACCTTC.

This chain connects TRBV5-1 to TRBJ2-3, with 7 positions matching TRBD2. The V segment lost 3 bases and the J segment 0 bases; nucleotides outside the gene matches: 7. CDR3 length: 16 amino acids. Germline V gene sequence: CDR1 SGHRS, CDR2 YFSETQ. CDR3 region: CASSWRERASTDTQYF. CDR3 nucleotide sequence: TGCGCCAGCAGCTGGCGGGAGCGGGCTAGCACAGATACGCAGTATTTT.

The V gene is TRBV20-1, the J gene TRBJ1-1; D not resolved. CDR1 DFQATT and CDR2 SNEGSKA come from the germline V gene (reference sequence). The CDR3 extends over 13 amino acids. Between the trimmed V and J ends, which lost 3 bases and 0 bases, there was a span of 8 bases. CDR3 protein: CSASQVVNTEAFF. The CDR3 DNA sequence: TGCAGTGCTAGTCAAGTGGTGAACACTGAAGCTTTCTTT.

The gene calls are TRBV4-1 and TRBJ2-1, with TRBD2 identical over 14 bases. This CDR3 spans 18 amino acids. Germline V gene lookup returns CDR1 MGHRA and CDR2 YSYEKL. Germline trimming cut 4 bases from V and 2 bases from J; bases unmatched to any gene: 7. The CDR3 reads CASSRGLAGGFTYNEQFF. The CDR3, as DNA: TGCGCCAGCAGCCGCGGACTAGCGGGAGGATTCACCTACAATGAGCAGTTCTTC.

The V call is TRBV7-9, the J call TRBJ1-2; 7 nucleotides agree with TRBD1. V was pared by 5 bases and J by 5 bases, with 5 bases of the junction left unmatched. Germline lookup yields CDR1 SEHNR and CDR2 FQNEAQ (reference sequence). The CDR3 contains 13 residues. This CDR3 reads CASSKGTAYGYTF. In DNA form, the CDR3 reads TGTGCCAGCAGCAAAGGGACAGCTTATGGCTACACCTTC.

V and J are TRBV28 and TRBJ2-1, with a weak D call TRBD1 (6 bases). CDR1 MDHEN and CDR2 SYDVKM come from the germline V gene. Trimming took 3 bases from V and 0 from J, leaving 12 bases between them. This CDR3 has 16 amino acids. CDR3 sequence (DNA): TGTGCCAGCAGTTTCGGGACACCTAGCTCCTACAATGAGCAGTTCTTC. This gives the protein CASSFGTPSSYNEQFF. The full variable domain, its missing parts supplied by reference TRBV28 and TRBJ2-1, is DVKVTQSSRYLVKRTGEKVFLECVQDMDHENMFWYRQDPGLGLRLIYFSYDVKMKEKGDIPEGYSVSREKKERFSLILESASTNQTSMYLCASSFGTPSSYNEQFFGPGTRLTVL.

The gene calls are TRBV9 and TRBJ1-1; TRBD1 is a possible D gene (6 bases). V shed 3 bases and J shed 0 bases, with 12 bases lying between them. This CDR3 is 15 amino acids long. Germline lookup yields CDR1 SGDLS and CDR2 YYNGEE. CDR3 nucleotides: TGTGCCAGCAGCGCCTGGGACACTTTGAACACTGAAGCTTTCTTT. This sequence encodes CASSAWDTLNTEAFF.